This T cell receptor (beta chain) was captured by sequencing in a study of blood T cells in healthy people across ages. Primers used in a second PCR of about 6 to 12 cycles were a sample-barcoded 5' primer and a J-beta primer mix. TCRdb ran MiXCR on the 5' RACE reads and lists one entry per CDR3 protein. The table includes roughly 1.9 million distinct CDR3 sequences, approximately 40% detected once. The J segment lost 4 bases and the V segment lost 1 base, leaving 8 bases of the junction unmatched. Germline-derived CDR1 and CDR2 are SGHTA and FQGNSA. The CDR3 is 17 amino acids. The chain combines TRBV7-2 with TRBJ2-7; 12 bases line up with TRBD2. The TCR sequence derives from a human donor in good health. Sequences were obtained from blood. The CDR3 sequence: CASSLDLAGGLQYEQYF. The CDR3 nucleotides read TGTGCCAGCAGCTTAGACCTAGCGGGGGGGCTTCAGTACGAGCAGTACTTC.